The rows below give T cell receptor beta chains drawn from one sample of a study of technical replicates of blood from a handful of donors. Clones were sequenced by immunoSEQ multiplex PCR, and TCRdb holds only the in-frame ones, with some missing. Counted here are 75,000 to 95,000 clones, roughly 94% occurring once; the ten biggest clones make up under 0.3%. The sequenced sample consisted of T cells isolated from PBMCs. These receptors came from a human donor in good health. The CDR3 runs from the conserved cysteine through the conserved F or W. The order of the fields is J gene, V gene, CDR3 length, D gene, clone size, CDR3 protein, CDR3 DNA. A D gene is named only where the DNA matches it firmly. Some rows have no size entry. The others give once, few or many, or a class for an expanded clone.

TRBJ2-1	TRBV28	13	-	-	CASSLEGYNEQFF	TGTGCCAGCAGTTTAGAGGGATACAATGAGCAGTTCTTC
TRBJ2-2	TRBV14	16	TRBD1	-	CASSPLGTGGTGELFF	TGTGCCAGCAGCCCCCTGGGGACAGGGGGAACCGGGGAGCTGTTTTTT
TRBJ2-5	TRBV6-1	17	-	-	CASSEAGGGSYQETQYF	TGTGCCAGCAGTGAAGCAGGGGGGGGGTCCTACCAAGAGACCCAGTACTTC
TRBJ1-1	TRBV28	10	-	-	CATNSHEAFF	TGTGCCACAAACAGCCATGAAGCTTTCTTT
TRBJ1-1	TRBV18	15	-	few	CASSPLSTLNTEAFF	TGTGCCAGCTCACCACTGTCCACTTTGAACACTGAAGCTTTCTTT
TRBJ2-1	TRBV11-2	14	-	-	CASSHPGERNEQFF	TGTGCCAGCAGCCACCCGGGGGAGCGGAATGAGCAGTTCTTC
TRBJ2-5	TRBV6-5	12	-	-	CASRGGQETQYF	TGTGCCAGCAGGGGGGGTCAAGAGACCCAGTACTTC
TRBJ2-1	TRBV6-4	19	TRBD2	-	CASSDSPGLAGGKVNEQFF	TGTGCCAGCAGTGATTCTCCGGGACTAGCGGGGGGAAAAGTTAATGAGCAGTTCTTC
TRBJ2-5	TRBV11-2	14	-	-	CASSLGRLEETQYF	TGTGCCAGCAGCTTAGGCAGGTTGGAAGAGACCCAGTACTTC
TRBJ2-1	TRBV4-2	15	-	-	CASSQDPGVHNEQFF	TGTGCCAGCAGCCAAGATCCAGGGGTACACAATGAGCAGTTCTTC
TRBJ1-4	TRBV6-6	15	TRBD1	-	CASSGPGTGYEKLFF	TGTGCCAGCAGCGGCCCCGGGACAGGGTATGAAAAACTGTTTTTT
TRBJ2-3	TRBV5-1	14	-	-	CASSSDSYTDTQYF	TGCGCCAGCAGCTCGGACTCTTACACAGATACGCAGTATTTT
TRBJ2-3	TRBV11-2	16	TRBD2	-	CASSPEPGLSTDTQYF	TGTGCCAGCAGCCCGGAGCCGGGACTAAGCACAGATACGCAGTATTTT
TRBJ2-3	TRBV6-1	16	-	-	CASSEFVNSRGDTQYF	TGTGCCAGCAGTGAATTCGTGAACTCGCGGGGAGATACGCAGTATTTT
TRBJ1-2	TRBV21-1	15	-	-	CASSSRDRANYGYTF	TGTGCCAGCAGCTCCCGAGACAGAGCTAACTATGGCTACACCTTC
TRBJ1-1	TRBV18	15	TRBD1	once	CASSLQVTGTPEAFF	TGTGCCAGCTCGCTTCAGGTGACAGGGACCCCTGAAGCTTTCTTT
TRBJ2-5	TRBV9	15	TRBD2	-	CASSVEGGRGETQYF	TGTGCCAGCAGCGTAGAAGGCGGGAGGGGGGAGACCCAGTACTTC
TRBJ1-3	TRBV7-2	15	-	-	CASGGGPYSGNTIYF	TGTGCCAGCGGCGGGGGTCCTTACTCTGGAAACACCATATATTTT
TRBJ2-3	TRBV21-1	15	-	-	CASSKPLARVGTQYF	TGTGCCAGCAGCAAACCCCTAGCGAGAGTCGGTACGCAGTATTTT
TRBJ1-2	TRBV4-1	14	-	-	CASSQDLHSKGYTF	TGCGCCAGCAGCCAAGATCTCCACTCGAAAGGCTACACCTTC